A selection of T cell receptor beta chains follows, all from one sample in a study of long-term antiretroviral therapy in people with HIV. The method was immunoSEQ multiplex PCR; TCRdb's version includes in-frame clones alone and lacks a portion of them. The table lists some 31,000 clones, about 85% of them singletons. Sequenced here: unsorted PBMCs, sampled 1.1 years after starting antiretroviral therapy. Receptors originate from a man between 18 and 29 years old with HIV. The conserved cysteine and the conserved F or W are not part of the CDR3 here.

j_call | v_call | cdr3_length | cdr3_aa
TRBJ2-7 | TRBV7-9 | 17 | ASSLTGQTTGSSPYEQY
TRBJ1-5 | TRBV6-5 | 13 | ASSQLGYSNQPQH
TRBJ1-5 | TRBV6-5 | 12 | ASSFGQKNQPQH
TRBJ2-1 | TRBV28 | 10 | ASSFAYNEQF
TRBJ2-7 | TRBV27 | 12 | ASSSGGIPYEQY
TRBJ2-3 | TRBV4-3 | 15 | ASSRRSGRSATDTQY
TRBJ2-3 | TRBV7-6 | 14 | ASSLGGGERGDTQY
TRBJ1-2 | TRBV7-9 | 13 | ASSSGTGANYGYT
TRBJ2-7 | TRBV30 | 11 | AWDRLSSYEQY
TRBJ2-7 | TRBV30 | 12 | AWTRKGYSYEQY
TRBJ1-2 | TRBV28 | 13 | ASSRVDRGLGGYT
TRBJ2-5 | TRBV7-9 | 12 | ASSPGSTVETQY
TRBJ2-7 | TRBV9 | 13 | ASSTSGTGVDEQY
TRBJ1-3 | TRBV4-1 | 15 | ASSQALQGAHGNTIY
TRBJ2-7 | TRBV27 | 12 | ASGLTSGSYEQY